This TCR beta chain stems from a study of cytomegalovirus exposure and HLA in healthy donors. Both 60 Vbeta primers and 13 Jbeta primers went into the PCR. Data came from immunoSEQ multiplex PCR; TCRdb stores just in-frame clones and leaves some out. The sample table includes 200,000 or so clones. Notes on this clone: Its antigen is undetermined.

Overall study results and limits: TCR beta V- and J-gene trimming was later associated with a missense DCLRE1C variant. The authors confirmed in vitro that three CMV-associated chains were specific for CMV antigens. A later analysis by the authors found several of the most significant clusters apparently linked to common viral pathogens.

This TCR was recovered from a boy aged 5-17 years in good health and CMV-seronegative. Sequencing was carried out using PBMCs.

The CDR3: CASSLALRRGFFGTQYF. In DNA, the CDR3 is TGTGCCAGCAGCTTAGCTTTGCGCAGGGGTTTTTTTGGGACCCAGTACTTC. V is TRBV11-2 and J is TRBJ2-5; maybe TRBD1 (6 bases). Germline assignment: CDR1 SGHAT and CDR2 FQNNGV. V was pared by 1 base and J by 7 bases, with 22 bases between. This CDR3 has 17 residues.